The 21 T cell receptor beta chains listed next were all sequenced from one sample in a study of blood T cells in healthy people across ages. Through a sample-barcoded 5' primer and a J-beta primer mix, a second PCR was run for about 6 to 11 cycles. TCRdb analysed the 5' RACE reads with MiXCR anew, one entry per CDR3 protein. The profile covers approximately 900,000 distinct CDR3 sequences, with roughly 48% appearing a single time and 13% taken by the ten largest. Sequenced input: blood. These receptors came from a man between 25 and 39 years old in good health.

The chain combines TRBV4-2 with TRBJ1-2; D unresolved. CDR3 length: 15 amino acids. Looked up from germline, CDR1 is LGHNA and CDR2 is YNFKEQ. V was trimmed by 0 bases and J by 2 bases, leaving 10 bases between them. CDR3 in amino acids: CASSQDIRQNYGYTF. The CDR3 nucleotides are TGTGCCAGCAGCCAAGATATCCGGCAGAACTATGGCTACACCTTC.

V usage is TRBV6-1 and J usage is TRBJ1-1; D might be TRBD1 (6 bases). V lost 1 base, J lost 1 base, and 16 bases lay in between. This CDR3 comprises 17 residues. Germline CDR1 reads MNHNS; CDR2 reads SASEGT. The CDR3 reads CASSEVLGARENTEAFF. CDR3 DNA: TGTGCCAGCAGTGAAGTCCTGGGGGCGCGAGAGAACACTGAAGCTTTCTTT.

The CDR3 DNA sequence: TGTGCCAGCAGTTTACCCGACGGTGGGGGGAAGCAGTTCTTC. Its translation: CASSLPDGGGKQFF. V usage is TRBV27 and J usage is TRBJ2-1; TRBD2 might be the D (6 bases). Germline-derived CDR1 and CDR2 are MNHEY and SMNVEV (reference sequence). The CDR3 runs to 14 residues. V was shortened by 2 bases and J by 11 bases, with 16 bases between the two germline ends.

This clonotype was found a few times. The genes are TRBV20-1 and TRBJ2-3, with D perhaps being TRBD1 or TRBD2 (6 bases each). V was shortened by 3 bases and J by 0 bases, with 10 bases between the two germline ends. Germline assignment: CDR1 DFQATT and CDR2 SNEGSKA (reference sequence). The CDR3 has 14 amino acids. The CDR3 DNA is TGCAGTGCTAGCGGGGGCGCTAGCACAGATACGCAGTATTTT. Residues: CSASGGASTDTQYF.

This clonotype has only a few counts. The rearrangement links TRBV6-5 to TRBJ1-1; 9 positions match TRBD1. The CDR3 has 13 amino acids. From germline, CDR1 is MNHEY and CDR2 SVGAGI. Germline trimming cut 3 bases from V and 7 bases from J; bases unmatched to any gene: 3. The CDR3 sequence: CASSYSTGGEAFF. The CDR3 nucleotides are TGTGCCAGCAGTTATTCGACAGGGGGTGAAGCTTTCTTT.

This chain connects TRBV5-4 to TRBJ2-3; D gene unclear. CDR1 SGHNT and CDR2 YYREEE come from the germline V gene (reference sequence). The CDR3 is 12 amino acids. Trimming cost V 1 base and J 5 bases, with 5 bases left between them. CDR3 nucleotide sequence: TGTGCCAGCAGCTTGAAGCAAGATACGCAGTATTTT. It codes for CASSLKQDTQYF.

This clonotype was counted a few times. The gene calls are TRBV29-1 and TRBJ2-7; D is ambiguous. The CDR3 loop spans 13 amino acids. The germline gives CDR1 SQVTM, CDR2 ANQGSEA. The V gene lost 4 bases and the J gene lost 1 base, with 11 bases spanning the gap. CDR3 nucleotide sequence: TGCAGCGTTGTTATTTTGGGGTCCTACGAGCAGTACTTC. Amino acid sequence: CSVVILGSYEQYF.

Turning to this clonotype: Likely a read error: the CDR3 ends without its conserved phenylalanine or tryptophan. The chain recombines TRBV6-2 or TRBV6-3 with TRBJ2-5; D is perhaps TRBD1 (6 bases). Trimming pared 6 bases from V and 4 bases from J, leaving 12 bases between. CDR3 size: 13 residues. In germline, CDR1 is MNHEY, CDR2 SVGEGT. CDR3 sequence reads: CASSRTAAETQYL. Here the CDR3 DNA reads TGTGCCAGCAGCAGGACAGCCGCAGAGACCCAGTACCTC.

The chain couples TRBV11-3 to TRBJ2-1; possibly TRBD1 or TRBD2 for D (6 bases each). From germline, CDR1 is SGHNT and CDR2 YENEEA. This CDR3 is built from 16 residues. V lost 4 bases and J 6 bases, leaving 19 bases between the germline ends. CDR3 loop: CASSSWGAGVSNEQFF. The CDR3 DNA follows: TGTGCCAGCAGCTCTTGGGGGGCAGGGGTGAGCAATGAGCAGTTCTTC.

The CDR3 bases are TGCGCCAGCAGCCCCCAGGAAGGCACAGATACGCAGTATTTT. This sequence encodes CASSPQEGTDTQYF. The gene calls are TRBV4-1 and TRBJ2-3; the D is unclear. The CDR3 is 14 amino acids. Trimming removed 4 bases at V and 1 base at J, with 9 bases between. Germline assignment: CDR1 MGHRA and CDR2 YSYEKL.

This clonotype was picked up many times. As DNA, the CDR3 is TGTGCCAGCAGTTACTCTAGGGTCTACAATGAGCAGTTCTTC. This encodes CASSYSRVYNEQFF. The rearrangement uses TRBV6-6 and TRBJ2-1; D call uncertain. The CDR3 has 14 amino acids. Deletions cut 0 bases from V and 3 bases from J, with 6 bases between. The V gene's germline CDR1 is MNHNY and CDR2 SVGAGI (reference sequence).

The table lists this clonotype with many counts. The chain combines TRBV7-9 with TRBJ2-7, with D maybe TRBD2 (6 bases). The CDR3 covers 12 residues. CDR1 is SEHNR and CDR2 is FQNEAQ in the germline V gene (reference sequence). Deletions cut 8 bases from V and 3 bases from J, with 11 bases between. CDR3 nucleotide sequence: TGTGCCAGCGCGGGACGTAGCTACGAGCAGTACTTC. Translating gives CASAGRSYEQYF.

This sequence joins TRBV10-3 and TRBJ2-5; TRBD1 might be the D (6 bases). The CDR3 is 15 amino acids. The V gene's germline CDR1 is ENHRY and CDR2 SYGVKD. V was cut by 4 bases and J by 5 bases, with 17 bases left in between. The CDR3 DNA reads as TGTGCCATCAGTGTTTCTGCAGACCAGGGGGAGACCCAGTACTTC. It translates to CAISVSADQGETQYF.

Only a few counts were recorded for this clonotype. The chain is built from TRBV4-1 and TRBJ2-1; D is perhaps TRBD1 or TRBD2 (6 bases each). CDR1 and CDR2 from the germline V gene are MGHRA and YSYEKL. The CDR3 sequence is 16 residues long. V shed 4 bases and J shed 3 bases, with 16 bases lying between them. This CDR3 is CASSLAPGDNYNEQFF. CDR3 bases: TGCGCCAGCAGCCTTGCTCCGGGGGACAACTACAATGAGCAGTTCTTC.

V usage is TRBV4-1 and J usage is TRBJ2-1; possible D gene TRBD1, 6 bases. V was trimmed by 1 base and J by 5 bases, leaving 24 bases between them. Germline CDR1 is MGHRA and CDR2 is YSYEKL. This CDR3 has 19 residues. The CDR3 DNA reads as TGCGCCAGCAGCCAAGTTCTGAGCCACAGGGTGAAAACCAACAATGAGCAGTTCTTC. This translates into CASSQVLSHRVKTNNEQFF.

Turning to this clonotype: The junction differs from germline at one of its ends, possibly a read error. This chain joins TRBV7-8 and TRBJ2-3, with 10 positions matching TRBD2. Germline CDR1 reads SGHVS; CDR2 reads FQNEAQ. The CDR3 is 14 residues long. CDR3 in amino acids: CASTLAGGADTQYF. CDR3 DNA sequence: TGTGCCAGCACCTTAGCGGGGGGAGCAGATACGCAGTATTTT. The variable domain in full, with the rest retrieved from reference TRBV7-8 and TRBJ2-3, is GAGVSQSPRYKVAKRGQDVALRCDPISGHVSLFWYQQALGQGPEFLTYFQNEAQLDKSGLPSDRFFAERPEGSVSTLKIQRTQQEDSAVYLCASTLAGGADTQYFGPGTRLTVL.

The chain joins TRBV7-3 to TRBJ2-1, with 10 bases lining up with TRBD2. The CDR3 has 14 residues. From germline, CDR1 is SGHTA and CDR2 FQGTGA. The V gene end was trimmed by 6 bases and the J gene end by 6 bases; junction bases not matched to a gene: 5. For the CDR3, the DNA is TGTGCCAGCAGTCTAGCGGGGGACCCCAATGAGCAGTTCTTC. It is translated as CASSLAGDPNEQFF.

This clonotype was seen a handful of times. The chain has TRBV7-2 and TRBJ1-1; D gene uncertain. The V gene's germline CDR1 is SGHTA and CDR2 FQGNSA. This CDR3 comprises 14 residues. V gave up 1 base and J gave up 5 bases, with 11 bases separating them. The CDR3 loop reads CASSLVWGRTEAFF. CDR3 DNA: TGTGCCAGCAGCTTAGTATGGGGAAGGACTGAAGCTTTCTTT. Together with reference TRBV7-2 and TRBJ1-1, the CDR3 gives the full variable domain: GAGVSQSPSNKVTEKGKDVELRCDPISGHTALYWYRQSLGQGLEFLIYFQGNSAPDKSGLPSDRFSAERTGGSVSTLTIQRTQQEDSAVYLCASSLVWGRTEAFFGQGTRLTVV.

V usage is TRBV11-1 and J usage is TRBJ2-3, with D uncertain. Germline V gene lookup returns CDR1 SGHAT and CDR2 FQDESV (reference sequence). The CDR3 totals 16 residues. The V and J ends lost 1 base and 2 bases respectively, with 13 bases between them. CDR3 sequence (DNA): TGTGCCAGCAGCTTAGGAGGCCTTCGGACCACAGATACGCAGTATTTT. Translated, it gives CASSLGGLRTTDTQYF.

This clonotype was picked up one time. The chain combines TRBV14 with TRBJ2-3; D is unclear. The length of the CDR3 is 14 residues. Between the trimmed V and J ends, which lost 1 base and 2 bases, there was a span of 7 bases. Germline-derived CDR1 and CDR2 are SGHDN and FVKESK. The DNA of the CDR3 is TGTGCCAGCAGCCAAGCCCCTACCACAGATACGCAGTATTTT. It translates to CASSQAPTTDTQYF.

V is TRBV4-1 and J is TRBJ2-3; no firm D call. The V gene lost 0 bases and the J gene lost 4 bases, with 14 bases spanning the gap. The CDR3 runs to 16 residues. CDR1 is MGHRA, CDR2 YSYEKL, per germline. The CDR3 loop is CASSQEGSPPSDTQYF. Written as DNA, the CDR3 is TGCGCCAGCAGCCAAGAGGGCAGTCCCCCCTCAGATACGCAGTATTTT.